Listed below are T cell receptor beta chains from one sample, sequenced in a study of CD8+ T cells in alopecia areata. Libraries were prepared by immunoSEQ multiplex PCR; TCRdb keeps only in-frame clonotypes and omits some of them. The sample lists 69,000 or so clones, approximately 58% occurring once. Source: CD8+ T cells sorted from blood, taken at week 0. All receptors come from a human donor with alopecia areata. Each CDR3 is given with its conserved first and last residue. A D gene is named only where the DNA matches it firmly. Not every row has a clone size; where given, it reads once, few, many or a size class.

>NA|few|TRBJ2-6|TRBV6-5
CASSLEPNGANVLTF
TGTGCCAGCAGTCTCGAACCAAATGGGGCCAACGTCCTGACTTTC
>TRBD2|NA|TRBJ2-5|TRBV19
CASSLGTRVETQYF
TGTGCCAGTAGTCTTGGGACTAGGGTGGAGACCCAGTACTTC
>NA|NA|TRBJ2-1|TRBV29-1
CSVEDLGEQFF
TGCAGCGTTGAAGATCTGGGGGAGCAGTTCTTC
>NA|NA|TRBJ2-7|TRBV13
CASSPGRTYEQYF
TGTGCCAGCAGCCCGGGTCGTACCTACGAGCAGTACTTC
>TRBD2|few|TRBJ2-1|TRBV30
CAWSDSASGNYNEQFF
TGTGCCTGGAGTGACTCGGCCAGCGGGAACTACAATGAGCAGTTCTTC
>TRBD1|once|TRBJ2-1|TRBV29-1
CSALEGQGYYNEQFF
TGCAGCGCCCTTGAGGGACAGGGGTACTACAATGAGCAGTTCTTC
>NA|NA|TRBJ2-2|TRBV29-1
CSVLTEDTGELFF
TGCAGCGTTCTGACTGAGGACACCGGGGAGCTGTTTTTT
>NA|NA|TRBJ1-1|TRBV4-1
CASSLTPGRTEAFF
TGCGCCAGCAGCCTGACACCGGGGAGGACTGAAGCTTTCTTT
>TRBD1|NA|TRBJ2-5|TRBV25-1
CASTRGLETQYF
TGTGCCAGCACCAGGGGGCTGGAGACCCAGTACTTC
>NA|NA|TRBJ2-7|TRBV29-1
CSVEDAAGSHEQYF
TGCAGCGTTGAAGATGCGGCAGGGAGCCACGAGCAGTACTTC
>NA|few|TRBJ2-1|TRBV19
CASSPGARNEQFF
TGTGCCAGTAGTCCGGGGGCCAGGAATGAGCAGTTCTTC
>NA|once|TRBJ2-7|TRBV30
CAWGDISYEQYF
TGTGCCTGGGGGGACATCTCCTACGAGCAGTACTTC
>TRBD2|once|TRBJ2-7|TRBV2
CASRETWGLGYEQYF
TGTGCCAGCAGGGAAACGTGGGGACTAGGCTACGAGCAGTACTTC
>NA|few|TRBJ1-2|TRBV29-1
CSVDKGTPEGYGYTF
TGCAGCGTTGACAAGGGAACCCCAGAGGGGTATGGCTACACCTTC
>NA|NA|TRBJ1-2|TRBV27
CASSTQDNYGYTF
TGTGCCAGCAGTACACAGGATAACTATGGCTACACCTTC
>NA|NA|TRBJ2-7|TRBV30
CAWSVGTGSYEQYF
TGTGCCTGGAGTGTAGGCACCGGCTCCTACGAGCAGTACTTC
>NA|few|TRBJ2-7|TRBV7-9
CASSLGQLSGEQYF
TGTGCCAGCAGCTTAGGACAGCTCTCTGGCGAGCAGTACTTC
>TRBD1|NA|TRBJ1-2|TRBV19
CASTRQGDYGYTF
TGTGCCAGTACTCGGCAGGGGGACTATGGCTACACCTTC
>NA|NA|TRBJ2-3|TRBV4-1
CASSQGPGTDTQYF
TGCGCCAGCAGCCAAGGGCCAGGCACAGATACGCAGTATTTT
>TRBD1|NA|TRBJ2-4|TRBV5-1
CASSLAGTENIQYF
TGCGCCAGCAGCTTGGCCGGGACAGAAAACATTCAGTACTTC
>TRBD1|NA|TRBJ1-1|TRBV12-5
CASGPGQGWDTEAFF
TGTGCTAGTGGTCCGGGACAGGGTTGGGACACTGAAGCTTTCTTT
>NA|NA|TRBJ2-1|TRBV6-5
CASSYRGGEQFF
TGTGCCAGCAGTTACAGGGGGGGTGAGCAGTTCTTC
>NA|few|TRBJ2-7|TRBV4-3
CASSQDLTPERVAYEQYF
TGCGCCAGCAGCCAAGATCTAACTCCGGAGCGGGTAGCCTACGAGCAGTACTTC
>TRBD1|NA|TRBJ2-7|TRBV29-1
CSGWDRGDEQYF
TGCAGCGGTTGGGACAGGGGCGACGAGCAGTACTTC
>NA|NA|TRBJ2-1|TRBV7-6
CASSSGRVNEQFF
TGTGCCAGCAGCTCGGGGCGAGTCAATGAGCAGTTCTTC
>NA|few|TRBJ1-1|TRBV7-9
CASSTSAGTLEAFF
TGTGCCAGCAGCACGTCGGCGGGGACACTTGAAGCTTTCTTT
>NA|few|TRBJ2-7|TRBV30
CAWSASYEQYF
TGTGCCTGGAGTGCTTCCTACGAGCAGTACTTC
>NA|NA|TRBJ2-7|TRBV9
CASSVAIGSEQYF
TGTGCCAGCAGCGTAGCTATAGGCTCCGAGCAGTACTTC
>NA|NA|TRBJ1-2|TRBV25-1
CASSGNSGGYTF
TGTGCCAGCAGTGGGAACTCGGGCGGCTACACCTTC
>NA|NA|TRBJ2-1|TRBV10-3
CAISESSINEQFF
TGTGCCATCAGTGAGTCAAGCATCAATGAGCAGTTCTTC
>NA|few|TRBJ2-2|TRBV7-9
CASSPPDRANTGELFF
TGTGCCAGCAGCCCGCCTGACAGAGCGAACACCGGGGAGCTGTTTTTT
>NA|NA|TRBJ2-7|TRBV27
CASSGGVSYEQYF
TGTGCCAGCAGTGGCGGGGTTTCCTACGAGCAGTACTTC
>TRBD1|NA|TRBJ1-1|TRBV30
CAWRLAGGGTEAFF
TGTGCCTGGAGGTTGGCAGGGGGGGGAACTGAAGCTTTCTTT
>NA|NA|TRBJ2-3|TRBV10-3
CAISDSDTQYF
TGTGCCATCAGTGATTCAGATACGCAGTATTTT
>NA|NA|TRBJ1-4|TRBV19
CGTHSGGSVEKLFF
TGTGGAACCCACTCCGGGGGGTCTGTTGAAAAACTGTTTTTT
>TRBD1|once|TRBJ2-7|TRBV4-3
CASSQGDRVYEQYF
TGCGCCAGCAGCCAAGGGGACAGGGTTTACGAGCAGTACTTC
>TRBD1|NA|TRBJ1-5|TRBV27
CASSLGQDNQPQHF
TGTGCCAGCAGCCTTGGACAGGACAATCAGCCCCAGCATTTT
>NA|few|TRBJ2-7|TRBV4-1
CASSQDGTGAYEQYF
TGCGCCAGCAGCCAAGATGGTACGGGGGCCTACGAGCAGTACTTC
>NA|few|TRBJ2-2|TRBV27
CASSLHPGANTGELFF
TGTGCCAGCAGTTTGCATCCAGGGGCAAACACCGGGGAGCTGTTTTTT
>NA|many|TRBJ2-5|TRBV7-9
CASSFGGAAQETQYF
TGTGCCAGCAGCTTCGGGGGAGCCGCTCAAGAGACCCAGTACTTC